These 26 T cell receptor beta chains were all obtained from the same sample, sequenced in a study of cytomegalovirus exposure and HLA in healthy donors. PCR primers comprised 60 Vbeta and 13 Jbeta primers. TCRdb's copy holds only in-frame clones and misses some; the assay was immunoSEQ multiplex PCR. The table counts 63,000 or so clones; 15% lies in the top ten. The sequenced sample was PBMCs. The source of these receptors is a boy younger than 18 in good health and CMV-seronegative.

DNA of the CDR3: TGTGCCAGCAGCTCAGATGGGACAGGGGGAAATAATTCACCCCTCCACTTT. This gives the protein CASSSDGTGGNNSPLHF. V and J are TRBV5-4 and TRBJ1-6, with 11 bases lining up with TRBD1. Trimming cost V 3 bases and J 5 bases; bases outside gene matches: 7. There are 17 residues in the CDR3. Per germline, CDR1 SGHNT and CDR2 YYREEE (reference sequence). The full variable domain, with the rest looked up from reference TRBV5-4 and TRBJ1-6, is ETGVTQSPTHLIKTRGQQVTLRCSSQSGHNTVSWYQQALGQGPQFIFQYYREEENGRGNFPPRFSGLQFPNYSSELNVNALELDDSALYLCASSSDGTGGNNSPLHFGNGTRLTVT.

This rearrangement joins TRBV4-3 to TRBJ2-1; TRBD2 aligns across 10 bases. The ends lost 6 bases at V and 0 bases at J; junction bases unmatched: 5. Looked up from germline, CDR1 is LGHNA and CDR2 is YSLEER. The CDR3 runs to 16 residues. The CDR3 DNA reads TGCGCCAGCAGGGTACTAGCGGGGAGCTCCTACAATGAGCAGTTCTTC. This gives the protein CASRVLAGSSYNEQFF.

The chain has TRBV27 and TRBJ1-1; D unclear. Between the trimmed V and J ends, which lost 5 bases and 4 bases, there was a span of 11 bases. This CDR3 contains 13 residues. In germline, CDR1 is MNHEY, CDR2 SMNVEV (reference sequence). CDR3 protein: CASSTKASTEAFF. As DNA, the CDR3 is TGTGCCAGCAGTACGAAAGCTTCCACTGAAGCTTTCTTT.

The chain recombines TRBV7-9 with TRBJ2-5; the D gene is possibly TRBD2 (5 bases). The germline V gene has CDR1 SEHNR and CDR2 FQNEAQ (reference sequence). V was pared by 6 bases and J by 5 bases, with 10 bases between. The CDR3 extends over 12 amino acids. The CDR3 sequence: CASSPRGETQYF. For the CDR3, the DNA is TGTGCCAGCAGTCCCCGCGGGGAGACCCAGTACTTC.

The rearrangement uses TRBV7-2 and TRBJ1-1, with D possibly TRBD1 on 6 matching bases. The length of the CDR3 is 15 residues. Per the germline V gene, CDR1 is SGHTA and CDR2 is FQGNSA. V was trimmed by 3 bases and J by 1 base, leaving 12 bases between them. CDR3 region: CASSFGTRKNTEAFF. CDR3 nucleotides: TGTGCCAGCAGCTTCGGGACAAGGAAGAACACTGAAGCTTTCTTT.

This rearrangement joins TRBV6-1 to TRBJ1-5; maybe TRBD1 (5 bases). Germline loops: CDR1 MNHNS, CDR2 SASEGT. This CDR3 comprises 15 residues. Trimming cost V 2 bases and J 7 bases, with 15 bases left between them. As DNA, the CDR3 is TGTGCCAGCAGTGAACTCGACAGTGGGATCCAGCCCCAGCATTTT. This translates into CASSELDSGIQPQHF.

This sequence joins TRBV6-5 and TRBJ1-6; the match to TRBD1 covers 8 bases. CDR3 size: 14 residues. The V and J ends lost 5 bases and 7 bases, in that order; junction bases with no gene match: 4. The V gene's germline CDR1 is MNHEY and CDR2 SVGAGI. CDR3 region: CASSKDRVNSPLHF. CDR3 nucleotides: TGTGCCAGCAGTAAGGACAGGGTCAATTCACCCCTCCACTTT.

This sequence joins TRBV30 and TRBJ2-1, with D possibly matching TRBD2 (6 bases). With 1 base removed from V and 3 bases from J, the gap between germline ends came to 16 bases. Per the germline V gene, CDR1 is GTSNPN and CDR2 is SVGIG (reference sequence). The CDR3 is 16 residues long. The CDR3 protein is CAWSEMAGSLYNEQFF. The CDR3 DNA reads TGTGCCTGGAGTGAGATGGCGGGAAGCCTCTACAATGAGCAGTTCTTC.

This sequence joins TRBV14 and TRBJ2-1, with 13 bases identical to TRBD2. Germline V lookup: CDR1 SGHDN, CDR2 FVKESK. J gave up 9 bases and V 0 bases, and 8 bases lay outside the gene matches. This CDR3 has 17 residues. The CDR3, as DNA: TGTGCCAGCAGCCAAGAAAAACTAGCGGGAGGGCTGGGTGAGCAGTTCTTC. This translates into CASSQEKLAGGLGEQFF.

The CDR3 coding sequence is TGTGCCAGCAGTGACGGACAGAAAGAGACCCAGTACTTC. Amino acids: CASSDGQKETQYF. The chain links TRBV6-4 to TRBJ2-5; weak D call: TRBD1 (6 bases). Germline V gene lookup returns CDR1 MRHNA and CDR2 SNTAGT. Trimming took off 2 bases at V and 3 bases at J, with 7 bases between the two ends. This CDR3 has 13 residues.

V usage is TRBV2 and J usage is TRBJ1-5, with TRBD1 identical over 8 bases. J gave up 5 bases and V 6 bases, and 6 bases lay outside the gene matches. This CDR3 contains 14 residues. Germline V gene lookup returns CDR1 SNHLY and CDR2 FYNNEI. The CDR3 region is CASSGGQGHQPQHF. The CDR3 nucleotides read TGTGCCAGCAGCGGAGGACAGGGACATCAGCCCCAGCATTTT.

This chain uses TRBV7-9 with TRBJ2-1, with a possible D match to TRBD2 (6 bases). Per the germline V gene, CDR1 is SEHNR and CDR2 is FQNEAQ (reference sequence). The CDR3 contains 16 residues. V gave up 6 bases and J gave up 4 bases, with 19 bases separating them. The CDR3 reads CASRSDGGRSYNEQFF. DNA of the CDR3: TGTGCCAGCAGGAGTGATGGAGGGAGGTCTTACAATGAGCAGTTCTTC.

V gene TRBV10-1 combines with J gene TRBJ2-7, with D maybe TRBD2 (6 bases). The CDR3 totals 14 residues. V gave up 3 bases and J gave up 3 bases, with 12 bases separating them. Germline loops: CDR1 WNHNN, CDR2 SYGVQD (reference sequence). CDR3 coding DNA: TGCGCCAGCAGTGAAGGGACTGATGGCTACGAGCAGTACTTC. It translates to CASSEGTDGYEQYF.

This chain joins TRBV2 and TRBJ1-1; 10 nucleotides align to TRBD1. Germline CDR1 is SNHLY and CDR2 is FYNNEI. Trimming took 8 bases from V and 6 from J; bases not matched to a gene: 6. The CDR3 runs to 13 residues. This chain's CDR3 is CASGQGGQPEAFF. The DNA for the CDR3 is TGTGCCAGCGGACAGGGGGGCCAACCTGAAGCTTTCTTT.

The genes are TRBV9 and TRBJ1-4; maybe TRBD1 (5 bases). In germline, CDR1 is SGDLS, CDR2 YYNGEE. Trimming took 4 bases from V and 8 from J, leaving 15 bases between them. CDR3 size: 14 residues. CDR3: CASSIAGGPEKLFF. CDR3 coding DNA: TGTGCCAGCAGCATAGCCGGGGGACCAGAAAAACTGTTTTTT.

V is TRBV10-3 and J is TRBJ2-1; D is possibly TRBD2 (6 bases). The CDR3 sequence is 16 residues long. Germline CDR1 ENHRY, CDR2 SYGVKD. V was pared by 3 bases and J by 3 bases, with 15 bases between. The CDR3 coding sequence is TGTGCCATCAGTGAATACCCCGGGAGTGTCTACAATGAGCAGTTCTTC. Its translation: CAISEYPGSVYNEQFF.

As DNA, the CDR3 is TGTGCCAGCAGCGCGGGGGAGAGGGGTTTGGAGACCCAGTACTTC. This translates into CASSAGERGLETQYF. This chain connects TRBV9 to TRBJ2-5; perhaps TRBD2 as D (6 bases). Trimming pared 3 bases from V and 5 bases from J, leaving 17 bases between. The CDR3 contains 15 residues. Germline V gene lookup returns CDR1 SGDLS and CDR2 YYNGEE.

This chain links TRBV2 with TRBJ1-1; 8 bases are a match to TRBD1. The germline V gene encodes CDR1 SNHLY and CDR2 FYNNEI. The CDR3 length is 14 residues. The V and J ends lost 4 bases and 8 bases, in that order; junction bases with no gene match: 9. The CDR3 DNA sequence: TGTGCCAGCAGTGGACAGGGGTTCAGCGGGGAAGCTTTCTTT. Amino acid sequence: CASSGQGFSGEAFF.

The chain couples TRBV5-1 to TRBJ2-1, with TRBD2 identical over 7 bases. The CDR3 consists of 14 residues. The ends lost 1 base at V and 6 bases at J; junction bases unmatched: 4. Germline V gene lookup returns CDR1 SGHRS and CDR2 YFSETQ. The CDR3 sequence: CASSLSLAVNEQFF. The CDR3 DNA follows: TGCGCCAGCAGCTTGTCTCTAGCGGTCAATGAGCAGTTCTTC.

The rearrangement joins TRBV5-1 to TRBJ2-7, with 9 nucleotides matching TRBD2. The J segment lost 2 bases and the V segment lost 4 bases, leaving 7 bases of the junction unmatched. Germline CDR1 SGHRS, CDR2 YFSETQ. This CDR3 contains 15 residues. CDR3 region: CASSPTGTSPYEQYF. The CDR3 nucleotides are TGCGCCAGCAGCCCTACCGGGACTAGCCCCTACGAGCAGTACTTC.

This rearrangement joins TRBV7-9 to TRBJ2-3, with 7 nucleotides matching TRBD1. From germline, CDR1 is SEHNR and CDR2 FQNEAQ (reference sequence). The CDR3 length is 16 residues. The ends lost 5 bases at V and 4 bases at J; junction bases unmatched: 12. The CDR3 nucleotides read TGTGCCAGCAGCGCCAATGACAGGGACCTCGCAGATACGCAGTATTTT. Translated: CASSANDRDLADTQYF.

The chain carries TRBV2 and TRBJ1-5, with 9 positions matching TRBD1. The CDR3 is 15 amino acids. CDR1 and CDR2 from the germline V gene are SNHLY and FYNNEI. The V gene end was trimmed by 6 bases and the J gene end by 4 bases; junction bases not matched to a gene: 7. DNA of the CDR3: TGTGCCAGCAGAAAGGGACAGGGAGAGAATCAGCCCCAGCATTTT. Protein sequence: CASRKGQGENQPQHF.

V and J are TRBV19 and TRBJ2-3; D is unclear. The ends were cut back, 9 bases at V and 0 bases at J, with 10 bases in the middle. The CDR3 runs to 13 residues. CDR1 and CDR2 (germline): LNHDA, SQIVND (reference sequence). In DNA, the CDR3 is TGTGCCAGCAGAACCATTAGCACAGATACGCAGTATTTT. It encodes CASRTISTDTQYF.

This chain connects TRBV18 to TRBJ1-2; a weak D match, TRBD1 (6 bases). Trimming cost V 4 bases and J 4 bases, with 19 bases left between them. This CDR3 has 16 amino acids. Germline V gene lookup returns CDR1 KGHSH and CDR2 LQKENI. The CDR3 loop is CASSQSETGGAYGYTF. For the CDR3, the DNA is TGTGCCAGCTCACAGTCGGAAACCGGGGGGGCCTATGGCTACACCTTC.

V gene TRBV30 combines with J gene TRBJ1-4; D is ambiguous. Germline assignment: CDR1 GTSNPN and CDR2 SVGIG (reference sequence). This CDR3 spans 17 amino acids. V was pared by 0 bases and J by 5 bases, with 19 bases between. CDR3 in DNA: TGTGCCTGGAGTGTACGAGCGGGCTCGGTGCTCAATGAAAAACTGTTTTTT. Its protein product is CAWSVRAGSVLNEKLFF. The whole variable domain, filled in from reference TRBV30 and TRBJ1-4, reads SQTIHQWPATLVQPVGSPLSLECTVEGTSNPNLYWYRQAAGRGLQLLFYSVGIGQISSEVPQNLSASRPQDRQFILSSKKLLLSDSGFYLCAWSVRAGSVLNEKLFFGSGTQLSVL.

The chain couples TRBV7-2 to TRBJ2-7; TRBD1 matches 9 bases. In germline, CDR1 is SGHTA, CDR2 FQGNSA. This CDR3 has 14 residues. Unmatched junction bases numbered 3, after V lost 4 bases and J lost 2 bases. CDR3 loop: CASSSGQGPYEQYF. Written as DNA, the CDR3 is TGTGCCAGCAGCTCGGGACAGGGCCCCTACGAGCAGTACTTC. Together with reference TRBV7-2 and TRBJ2-7, the CDR3 gives the full variable domain: GAGVSQSPSNKVTEKGKDVELRCDPISGHTALYWYRQSLGQGLEFLIYFQGNSAPDKSGLPSDRFSAERTGGSVSTLTIQRTQQEDSAVYLCASSSGQGPYEQYFGPGTRLTVT.